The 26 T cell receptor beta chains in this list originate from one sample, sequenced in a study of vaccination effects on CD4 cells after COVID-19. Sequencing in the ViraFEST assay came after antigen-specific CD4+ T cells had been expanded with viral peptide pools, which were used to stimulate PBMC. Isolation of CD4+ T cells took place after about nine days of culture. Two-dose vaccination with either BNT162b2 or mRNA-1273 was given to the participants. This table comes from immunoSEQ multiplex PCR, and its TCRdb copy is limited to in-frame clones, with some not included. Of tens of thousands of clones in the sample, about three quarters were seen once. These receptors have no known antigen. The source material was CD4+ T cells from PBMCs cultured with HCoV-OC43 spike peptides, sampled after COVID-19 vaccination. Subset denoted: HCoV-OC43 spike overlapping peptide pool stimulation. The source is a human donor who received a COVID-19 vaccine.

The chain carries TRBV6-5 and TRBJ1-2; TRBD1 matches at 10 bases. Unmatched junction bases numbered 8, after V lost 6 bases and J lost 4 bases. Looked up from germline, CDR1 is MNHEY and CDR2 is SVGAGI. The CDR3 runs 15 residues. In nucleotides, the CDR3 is TGTGCCAGCAGGAAAGAGACAGGGGGCGGCTATGGCTACACCTTC. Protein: CASRKETGGGYGYTF.

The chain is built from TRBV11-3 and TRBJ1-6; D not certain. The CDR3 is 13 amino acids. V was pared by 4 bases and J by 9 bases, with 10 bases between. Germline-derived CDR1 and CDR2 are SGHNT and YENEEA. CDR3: CASSSSPGSPLHF. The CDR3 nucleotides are TGTGCCAGCAGCTCCTCTCCGGGTTCACCCCTCCACTTT.

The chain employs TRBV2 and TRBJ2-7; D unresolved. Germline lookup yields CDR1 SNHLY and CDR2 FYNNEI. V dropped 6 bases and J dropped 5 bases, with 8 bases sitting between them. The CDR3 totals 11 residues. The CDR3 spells CASRQFNEQYV. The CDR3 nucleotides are TGTGCCAGCAGACAATTTAACGAGCAGTACGTC.

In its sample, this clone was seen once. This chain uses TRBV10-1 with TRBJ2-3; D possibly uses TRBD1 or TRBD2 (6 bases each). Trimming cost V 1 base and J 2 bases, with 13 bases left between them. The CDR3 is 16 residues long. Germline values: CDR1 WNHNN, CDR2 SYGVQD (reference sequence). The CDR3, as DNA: TGCGCCAGCAGTGAGTATACGGGGGCCATCACAGATACGCAGTATTTT. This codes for CASSEYTGAITDTQYF.

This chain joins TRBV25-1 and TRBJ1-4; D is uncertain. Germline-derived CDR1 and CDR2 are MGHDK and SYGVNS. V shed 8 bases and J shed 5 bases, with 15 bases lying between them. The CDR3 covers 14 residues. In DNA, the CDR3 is TGTGCCAGCTGCGGCCTTCTGAAGAATGAAAAACTGTTTTTT. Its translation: CASCGLLKNEKLFF.

CDR3 sequence (DNA): TGTGCCAGAAGCTTAAGTCCTTCCTCTGGCGAGCAGTACGTC. Amino acid sequence: CARSLSPSSGEQYV. The V and J genes are TRBV5-3 and TRBJ2-7; D gene unclear. TRBV5-3 is given ORF status, its function remaining uncertain. V lost 2 bases and J 6 bases, leaving 15 bases between the germline ends. The CDR3 runs 14 residues.

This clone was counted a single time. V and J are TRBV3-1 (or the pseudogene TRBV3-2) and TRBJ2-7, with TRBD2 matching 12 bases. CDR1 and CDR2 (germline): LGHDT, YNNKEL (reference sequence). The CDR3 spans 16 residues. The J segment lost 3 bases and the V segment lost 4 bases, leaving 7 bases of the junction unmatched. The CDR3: CASSPGGLAGNYEQYV. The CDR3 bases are TGTGCCAGCAGCCCGGGAGGACTAGCGGGGAACTACGAGCAGTACGTC.

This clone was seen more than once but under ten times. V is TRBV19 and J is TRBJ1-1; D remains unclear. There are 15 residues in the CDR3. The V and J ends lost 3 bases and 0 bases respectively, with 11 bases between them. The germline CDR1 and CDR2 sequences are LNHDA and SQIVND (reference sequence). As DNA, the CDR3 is TGTGCCAGTAGTATGACCCATTCTATGAACACTGAAGCTTTCTTT. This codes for CASSMTHSMNTEAFF.

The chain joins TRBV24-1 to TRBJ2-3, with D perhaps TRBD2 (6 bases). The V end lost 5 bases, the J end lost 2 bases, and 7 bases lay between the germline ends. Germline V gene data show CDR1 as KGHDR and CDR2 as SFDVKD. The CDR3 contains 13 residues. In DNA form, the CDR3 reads TGTGCCACCAGTGGGGGGGTCACAGATACGCAGTATTTT. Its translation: CATSGGVTDTQYF.

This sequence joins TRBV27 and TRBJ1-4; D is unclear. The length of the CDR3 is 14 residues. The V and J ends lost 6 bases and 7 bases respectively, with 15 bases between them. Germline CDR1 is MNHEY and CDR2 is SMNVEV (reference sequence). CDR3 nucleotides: TGTGCCAGCAGAAGGGAGGTGGGGAGTGAAAAACTGTTTTTT. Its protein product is CASRREVGSEKLFF.

CDR3 nucleotide sequence: TGTGCCAGCAGTTTAGGCGGCTATCGTGGCTACACCTTC. It codes for CASSLGGYRGYTF. The chain has TRBV28 and TRBJ1-2; D is unclear. The V end lost 2 bases, the J end lost 7 bases, and 11 bases lay between the germline ends. In germline, CDR1 is MDHEN, CDR2 SYDVKM. CDR3 size: 13 residues.

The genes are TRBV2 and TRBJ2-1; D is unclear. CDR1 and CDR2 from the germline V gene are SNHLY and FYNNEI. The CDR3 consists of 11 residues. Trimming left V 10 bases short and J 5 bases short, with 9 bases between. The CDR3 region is CATVLHNEQFF. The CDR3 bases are TGTGCCACCGTTCTCCACAATGAGCAGTTCTTC.

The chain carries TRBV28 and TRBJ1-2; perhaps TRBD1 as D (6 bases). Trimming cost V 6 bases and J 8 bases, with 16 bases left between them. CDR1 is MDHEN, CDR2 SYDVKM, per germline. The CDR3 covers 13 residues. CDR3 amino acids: CASSLQGRRGYTF. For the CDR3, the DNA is TGTGCCAGCAGCCTGCAGGGGCGACGGGGCTACACCTTC.

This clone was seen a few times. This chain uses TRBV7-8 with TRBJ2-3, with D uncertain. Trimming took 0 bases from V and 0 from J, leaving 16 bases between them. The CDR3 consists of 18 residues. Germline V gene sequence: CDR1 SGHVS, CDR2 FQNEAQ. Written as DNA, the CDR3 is TGTGCCAGCAGCTTAGCGTTGACATCCCGTTCTAGCACAGATACGCAGTATTTT. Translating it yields CASSLALTSRSSTDTQYF.

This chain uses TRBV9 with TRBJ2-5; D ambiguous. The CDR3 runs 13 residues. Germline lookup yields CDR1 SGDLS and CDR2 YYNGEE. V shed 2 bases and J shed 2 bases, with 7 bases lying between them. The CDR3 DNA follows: TGTGCCAGCAGCGTCGCGGAGCAAGAGACCCAGTACTTC. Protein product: CASSVAEQETQYF.

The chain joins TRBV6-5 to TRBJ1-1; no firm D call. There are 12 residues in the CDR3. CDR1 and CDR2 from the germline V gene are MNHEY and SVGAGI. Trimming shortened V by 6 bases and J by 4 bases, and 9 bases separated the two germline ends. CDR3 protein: CASRGRGTEAFF. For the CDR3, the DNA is TGTGCCAGCAGGGGGAGAGGCACTGAAGCTTTCTTT.

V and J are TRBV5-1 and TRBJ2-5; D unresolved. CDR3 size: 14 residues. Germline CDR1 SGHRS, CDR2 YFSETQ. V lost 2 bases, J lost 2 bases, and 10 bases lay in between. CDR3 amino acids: CASSFSTEQETQYF. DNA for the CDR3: TGCGCCAGCAGCTTTTCAACAGAGCAAGAGACCCAGTACTTC.

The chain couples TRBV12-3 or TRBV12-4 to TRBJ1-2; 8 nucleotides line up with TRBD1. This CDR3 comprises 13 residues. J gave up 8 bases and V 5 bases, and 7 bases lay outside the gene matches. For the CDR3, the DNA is TGTGCCAGCAGTCTGACAGGGGCGTGGGGCTACACCTTC. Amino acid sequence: CASSLTGAWGYTF.

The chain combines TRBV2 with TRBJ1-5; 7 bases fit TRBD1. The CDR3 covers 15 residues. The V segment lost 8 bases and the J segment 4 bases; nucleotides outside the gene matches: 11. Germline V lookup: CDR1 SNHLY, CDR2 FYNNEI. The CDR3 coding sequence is TGTGCCAGCTCCTACGCTGGACAGGATAATCAGCCCCAGCATTTT. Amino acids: CASSYAGQDNQPQHF.

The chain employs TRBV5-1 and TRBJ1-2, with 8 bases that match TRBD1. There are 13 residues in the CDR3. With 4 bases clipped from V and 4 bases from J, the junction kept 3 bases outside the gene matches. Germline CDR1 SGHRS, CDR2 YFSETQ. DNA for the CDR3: TGCGCCAGCAGCATCACAGGGGGCTATGGCTACACCTTC. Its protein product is CASSITGGYGYTF.

The CDR3 loop is CASTSETGVYGKTSGNTIYF. The CDR3 DNA reads TGTGCCAGCACCTCAGAGACAGGGGTATACGGGAAAACCTCTGGAAACACCATATATTTT. This chain links TRBV3-1 (or the pseudogene TRBV3-2) with TRBJ1-3; 8 bases map to TRBD1. The CDR3 covers 20 residues. Germline values: CDR1 LGHDT, CDR2 YNNKEL (reference sequence). V trimming: 7 bases; J trimming: 0 bases; junction bases outside the gene matches: 20.

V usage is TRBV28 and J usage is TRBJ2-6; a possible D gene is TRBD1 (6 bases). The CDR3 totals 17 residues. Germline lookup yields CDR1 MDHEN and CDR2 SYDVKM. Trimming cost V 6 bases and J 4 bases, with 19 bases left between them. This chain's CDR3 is CASRTGQIFGGANVLTF. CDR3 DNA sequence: TGTGCCAGCAGGACCGGACAGATTTTTGGCGGGGCCAACGTCCTGACTTTC.

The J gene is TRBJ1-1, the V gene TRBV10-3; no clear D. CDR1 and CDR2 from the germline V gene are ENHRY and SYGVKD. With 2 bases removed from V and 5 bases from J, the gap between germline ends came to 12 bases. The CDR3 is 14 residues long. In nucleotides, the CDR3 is TGTGCCATCAGTGAGATGTTCGAAGGGACTGAAGCTTTCTTT. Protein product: CAISEMFEGTEAFF.

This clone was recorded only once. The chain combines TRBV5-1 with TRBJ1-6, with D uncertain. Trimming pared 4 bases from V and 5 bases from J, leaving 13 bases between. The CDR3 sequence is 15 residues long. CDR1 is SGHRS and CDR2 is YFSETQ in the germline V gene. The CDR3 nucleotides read TGCGCCAGCAGCCTCGGAGGGTTGAATAATTCACCCCTCCACTTT. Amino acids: CASSLGGLNNSPLHF.

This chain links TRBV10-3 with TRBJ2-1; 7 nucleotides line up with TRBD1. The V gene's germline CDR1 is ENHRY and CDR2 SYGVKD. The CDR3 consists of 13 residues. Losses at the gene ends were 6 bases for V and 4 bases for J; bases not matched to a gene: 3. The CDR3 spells CAIRPGQYNEQFF. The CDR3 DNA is TGTGCCATCAGACCGGGACAGTACAATGAGCAGTTCTTC.

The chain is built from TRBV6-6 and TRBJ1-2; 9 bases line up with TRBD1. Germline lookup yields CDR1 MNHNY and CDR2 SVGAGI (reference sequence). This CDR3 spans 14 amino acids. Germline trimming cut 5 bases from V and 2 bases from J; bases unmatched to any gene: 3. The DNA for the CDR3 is TGTGCCAGCAGTACAGGGGGCTGGAACTATGGCTACACCTTC. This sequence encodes CASSTGGWNYGYTF.